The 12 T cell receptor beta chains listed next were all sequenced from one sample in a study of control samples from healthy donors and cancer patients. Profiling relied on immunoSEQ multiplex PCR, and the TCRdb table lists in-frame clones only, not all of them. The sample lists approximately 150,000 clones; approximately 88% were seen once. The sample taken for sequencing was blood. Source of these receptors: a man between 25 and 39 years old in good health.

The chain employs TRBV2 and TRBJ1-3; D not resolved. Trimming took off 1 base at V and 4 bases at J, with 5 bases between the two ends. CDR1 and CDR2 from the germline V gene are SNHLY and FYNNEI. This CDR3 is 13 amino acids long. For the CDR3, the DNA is TGTGCCAGCAGTGAAGGGGGAGGAAACACCATATATTTT. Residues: CASSEGGGNTIYF.

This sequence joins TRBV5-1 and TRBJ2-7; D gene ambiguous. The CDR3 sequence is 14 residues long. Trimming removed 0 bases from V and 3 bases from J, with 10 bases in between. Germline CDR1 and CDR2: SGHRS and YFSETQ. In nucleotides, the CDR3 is TGCGCCAGCAGCTTGGAAGGACGGAACTACGAGCAGTACTTC. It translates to CASSLEGRNYEQYF.

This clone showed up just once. This CDR3 is CASRGQGDNSPLHF. CDR3 coding DNA: TGTGCCAGTAGGGGACAGGGTGATAATTCACCCCTCCACTTT. The V gene is TRBV19, the J gene TRBJ1-6; TRBD1 matches 9 bases. V gave up 6 bases and J gave up 5 bases; unmatched junction bases: 2. This CDR3 is built from 14 residues. CDR1 is LNHDA and CDR2 is SQIVND in the germline V gene (reference sequence).

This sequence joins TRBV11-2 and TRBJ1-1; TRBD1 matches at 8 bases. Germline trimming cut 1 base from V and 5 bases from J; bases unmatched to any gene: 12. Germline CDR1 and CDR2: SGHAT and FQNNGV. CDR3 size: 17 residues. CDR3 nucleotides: TGTGCCAGCAGCTTAGGCTGGGACAGGAGACGGGAAACTGAAGCTTTCTTT. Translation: CASSLGWDRRRETEAFF.

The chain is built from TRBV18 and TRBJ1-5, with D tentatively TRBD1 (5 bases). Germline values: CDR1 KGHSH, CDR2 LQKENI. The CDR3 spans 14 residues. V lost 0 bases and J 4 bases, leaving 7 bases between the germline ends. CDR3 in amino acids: CASSPPWGNQPQHF. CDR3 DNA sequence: TGTGCCAGCTCACCACCGTGGGGGAATCAGCCCCAGCATTTT.

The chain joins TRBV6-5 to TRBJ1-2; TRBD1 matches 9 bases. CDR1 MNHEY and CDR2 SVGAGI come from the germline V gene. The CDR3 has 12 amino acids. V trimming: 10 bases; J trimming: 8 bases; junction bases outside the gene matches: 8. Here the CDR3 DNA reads TGTGCCATAGGGACAGGGAAGGCCGGCTACACCTTC. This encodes CAIGTGKAGYTF.

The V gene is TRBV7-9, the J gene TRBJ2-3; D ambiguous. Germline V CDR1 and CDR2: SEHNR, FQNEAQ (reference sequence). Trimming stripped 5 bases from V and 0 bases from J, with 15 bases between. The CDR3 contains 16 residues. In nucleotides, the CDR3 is TGTGCCAGCAGCCCTGGGCTGGGCACTAGCACAGATACGCAGTATTTT. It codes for CASSPGLGTSTDTQYF.

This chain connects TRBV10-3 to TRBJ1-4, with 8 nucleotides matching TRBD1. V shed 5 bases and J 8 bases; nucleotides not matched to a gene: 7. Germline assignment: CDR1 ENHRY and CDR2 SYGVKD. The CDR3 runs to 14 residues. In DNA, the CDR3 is TGTGCCATCAGTCCGGACAGGGTACTAGAAAAACTGTTTTTT. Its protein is CAISPDRVLEKLFF.

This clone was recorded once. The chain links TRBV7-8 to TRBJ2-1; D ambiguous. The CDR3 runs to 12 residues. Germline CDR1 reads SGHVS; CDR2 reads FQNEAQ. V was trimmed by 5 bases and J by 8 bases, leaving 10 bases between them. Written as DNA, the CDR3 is TGTGCCAGCAGCCCCTTGTTTTATGAGCAGTTCTTC. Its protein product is CASSPLFYEQFF. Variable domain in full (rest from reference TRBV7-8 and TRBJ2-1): GAGVSQSPRYKVAKRGQDVALRCDPISGHVSLFWYQQALGQGPEFLTYFQNEAQLDKSGLPSDRFFAERPEGSVSTLKIQRTQQEDSAVYLCASSPLFYEQFFGPGTRLTVL.

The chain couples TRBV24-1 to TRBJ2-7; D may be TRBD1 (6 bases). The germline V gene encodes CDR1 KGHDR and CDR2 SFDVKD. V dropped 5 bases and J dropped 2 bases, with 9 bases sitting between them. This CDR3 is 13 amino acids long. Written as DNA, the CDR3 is TGTGCCACCAGTGCGACAGGTACCTACGAGCAGTACTTC. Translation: CATSATGTYEQYF.

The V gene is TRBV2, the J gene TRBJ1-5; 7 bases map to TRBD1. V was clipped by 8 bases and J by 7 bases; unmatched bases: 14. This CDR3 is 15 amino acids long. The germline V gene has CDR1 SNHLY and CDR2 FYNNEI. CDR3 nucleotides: TGTGCCAGCTTACAGGACAGGCTATTGGGGCAGCCCCAGCATTTT. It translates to CASLQDRLLGQPQHF.

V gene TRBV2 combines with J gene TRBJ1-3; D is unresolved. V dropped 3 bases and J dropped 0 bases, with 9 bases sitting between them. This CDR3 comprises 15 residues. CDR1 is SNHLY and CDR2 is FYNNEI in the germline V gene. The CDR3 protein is CASSDERYSGNTIYF. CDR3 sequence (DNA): TGTGCCAGCAGTGATGAACGGTACTCTGGAAACACCATATATTTT.